This T cell receptor (beta chain) appears in the sequencing data of a study of T cell responses to AZD1222 COVID-19 vaccine. The study, taken as a whole, reports: After two AZD1222 doses, spike-specific TCR breadth and depth rose versus day 0. White British people made up most donors, females outnumbered males, and clonal diversity was possibly underestimated. Repertoire sampling occurred only after the peak T cell response.

Second doses that came at about 4 or about 12 weeks were put together. A note on this clone: The antigen remains unidentified.

The CDR3 spans 13 residues. Germline values: CDR1 LGHNA, CDR2 YNFKEQ. The V end was cut by 3 bases, the J end by 0 bases, with 6 bases between. The method was immunoSEQ multiplex PCR; TCRdb's version includes in-frame clones alone and lacks a portion of them. The sample carries 150,000 to 200,000 clones, about 91% recorded once. This chain links TRBV4-2 with TRBJ2-7; D might be TRBD1 (5 bases). The sequence derives from an adult who received the AZD1222 COVID-19 vaccine. Here the sequenced sample was peripheral blood, taken 28 days after the second AZD1222 dose. The CDR3 is CASSQTVSYEQYF. Here the CDR3 DNA reads TGTGCCAGCAGCCAGACAGTCTCCTACGAGCAGTACTTC.